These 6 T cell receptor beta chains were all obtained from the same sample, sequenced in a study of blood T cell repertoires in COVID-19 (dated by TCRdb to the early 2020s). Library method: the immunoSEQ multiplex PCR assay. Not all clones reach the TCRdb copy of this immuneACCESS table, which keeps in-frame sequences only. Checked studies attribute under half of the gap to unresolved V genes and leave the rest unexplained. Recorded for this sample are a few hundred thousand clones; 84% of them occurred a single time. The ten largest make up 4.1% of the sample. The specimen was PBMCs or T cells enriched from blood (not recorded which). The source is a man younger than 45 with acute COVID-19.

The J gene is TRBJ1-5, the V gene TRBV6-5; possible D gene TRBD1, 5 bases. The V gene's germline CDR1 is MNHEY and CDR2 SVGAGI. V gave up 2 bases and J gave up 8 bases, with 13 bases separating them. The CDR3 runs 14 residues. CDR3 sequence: CASSYAQGGEPQHF. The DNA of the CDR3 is TGTGCCAGCAGTTACGCCCAGGGCGGGGAGCCCCAGCATTTT.

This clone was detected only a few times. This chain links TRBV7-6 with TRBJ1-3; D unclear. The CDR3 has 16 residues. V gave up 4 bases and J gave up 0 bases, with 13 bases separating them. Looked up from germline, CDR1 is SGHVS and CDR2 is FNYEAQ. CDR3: CASSSPQIDSGNTIYF. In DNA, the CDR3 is TGTGCCAGCAGCTCACCTCAGATTGACTCTGGAAACACCATATATTTT. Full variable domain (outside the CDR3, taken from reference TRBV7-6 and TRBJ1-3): GAGVSQSPRYKVTKRGQDVALRCDPISGHVSLYWYRQALGQGPEFLTYFNYEAQQDKSGLPNDRFSAERPEGSISTLTIQRTEQRDSAMYRCASSSPQIDSGNTIYFGEGSWLTVV.

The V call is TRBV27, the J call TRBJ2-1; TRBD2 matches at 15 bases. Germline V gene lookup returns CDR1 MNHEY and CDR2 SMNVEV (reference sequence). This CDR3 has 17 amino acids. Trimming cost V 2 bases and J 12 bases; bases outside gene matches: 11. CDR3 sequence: CASSLPEGTSGRQRQFF. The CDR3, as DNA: TGTGCCAGCAGTTTACCGGAGGGGACTAGCGGGAGGCAACGGCAGTTCTTC.

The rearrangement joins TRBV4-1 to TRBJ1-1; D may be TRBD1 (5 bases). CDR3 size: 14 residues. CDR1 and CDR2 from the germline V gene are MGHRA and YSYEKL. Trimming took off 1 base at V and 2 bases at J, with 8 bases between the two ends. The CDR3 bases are TGCGCCAGCAGCCAAGGCCAGGGTAACACTGAAGCTTTCTTT. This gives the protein CASSQGQGNTEAFF.

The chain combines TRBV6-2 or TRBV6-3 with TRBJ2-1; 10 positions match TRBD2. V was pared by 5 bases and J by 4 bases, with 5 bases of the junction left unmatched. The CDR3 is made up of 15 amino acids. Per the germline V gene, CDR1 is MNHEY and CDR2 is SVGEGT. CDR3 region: CASSRTSGEYNEQFF. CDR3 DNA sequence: TGTGCCAGCAGTCGGACTAGCGGAGAATACAATGAGCAGTTCTTC.

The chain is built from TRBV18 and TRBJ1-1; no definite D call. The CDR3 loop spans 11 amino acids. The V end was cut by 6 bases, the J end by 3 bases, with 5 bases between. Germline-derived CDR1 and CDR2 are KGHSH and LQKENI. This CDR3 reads CASSLDTEAFF. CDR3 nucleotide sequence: TGTGCCAGCTCCCTCGACACTGAAGCTTTCTTT.